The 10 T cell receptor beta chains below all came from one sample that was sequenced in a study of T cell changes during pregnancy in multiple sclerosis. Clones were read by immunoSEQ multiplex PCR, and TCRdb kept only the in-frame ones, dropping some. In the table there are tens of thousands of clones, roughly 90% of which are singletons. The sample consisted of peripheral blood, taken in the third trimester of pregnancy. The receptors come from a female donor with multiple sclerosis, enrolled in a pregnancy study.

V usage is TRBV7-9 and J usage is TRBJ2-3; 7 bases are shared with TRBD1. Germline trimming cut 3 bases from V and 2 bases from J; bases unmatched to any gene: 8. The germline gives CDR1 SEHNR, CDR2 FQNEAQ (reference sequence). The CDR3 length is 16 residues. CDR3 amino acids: CASSFPRDSPTDTQYF. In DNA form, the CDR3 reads TGTGCCAGCAGCTTCCCCCGGGACAGCCCCACAGATACGCAGTATTTT.

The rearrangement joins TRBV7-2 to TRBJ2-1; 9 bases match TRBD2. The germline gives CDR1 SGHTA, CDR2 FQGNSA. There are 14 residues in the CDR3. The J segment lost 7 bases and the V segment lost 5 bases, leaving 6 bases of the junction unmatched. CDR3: CASSLGTSLNEQFF. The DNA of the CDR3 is TGTGCCAGCAGCCTGGGGACTAGCCTTAATGAGCAGTTCTTC. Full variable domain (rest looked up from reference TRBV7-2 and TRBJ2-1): GAGVSQSPSNKVTEKGKDVELRCDPISGHTALYWYRQSLGQGLEFLIYFQGNSAPDKSGLPSDRFSAERTGGSVSTLTIQRTQQEDSAVYLCASSLGTSLNEQFFGPGTRLTVL.

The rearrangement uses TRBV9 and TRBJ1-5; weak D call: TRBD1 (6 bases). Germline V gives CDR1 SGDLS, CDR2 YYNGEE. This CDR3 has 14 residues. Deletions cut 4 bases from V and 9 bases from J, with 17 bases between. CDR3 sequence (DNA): TGTGCCAGCAGCTTAGGACAGTCCATAACGCCCCAGCATTTT. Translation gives CASSLGQSITPQHF. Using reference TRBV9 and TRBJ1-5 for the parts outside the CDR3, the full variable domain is DSGVTQTPKHLITATGQRVTLRCSPRSGDLSVYWYQQSLDQGLQFLIQYYNGEERAKGNILERFSAQQFPDLHSELNLSSLELGDSALYFCASSLGQSITPQHFGDGTRLSIL.

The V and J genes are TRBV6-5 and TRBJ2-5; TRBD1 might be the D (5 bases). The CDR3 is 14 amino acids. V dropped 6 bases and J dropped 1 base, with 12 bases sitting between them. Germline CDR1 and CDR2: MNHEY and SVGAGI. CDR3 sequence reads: CASRPDRTQETQYF. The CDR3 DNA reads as TGTGCCAGCAGGCCCGACAGAACCCAAGAGACCCAGTACTTC.

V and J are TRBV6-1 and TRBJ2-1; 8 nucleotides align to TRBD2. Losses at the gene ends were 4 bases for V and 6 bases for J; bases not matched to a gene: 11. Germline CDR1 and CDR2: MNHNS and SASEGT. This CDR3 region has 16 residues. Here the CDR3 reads CASSGMLRGASNEQFF. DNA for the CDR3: TGTGCCAGCAGTGGGATGTTGCGGGGGGCAAGCAATGAGCAGTTCTTC.

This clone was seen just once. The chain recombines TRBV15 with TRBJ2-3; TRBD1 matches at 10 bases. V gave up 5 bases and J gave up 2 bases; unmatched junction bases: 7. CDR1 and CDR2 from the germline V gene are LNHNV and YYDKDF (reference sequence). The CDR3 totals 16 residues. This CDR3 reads CATSLTGQGNTDTQYF. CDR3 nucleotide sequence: TGTGCCACCAGCCTAACGGGACAGGGGAACACAGATACGCAGTATTTT. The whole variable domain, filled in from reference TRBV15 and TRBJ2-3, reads DAMVIQNPRYQVTQFGKPVTLSCSQTLNHNVMYWYQQKSSQAPKLLFHYYDKDFNNEADTPDNFQSRRPNTSFCFLDIRSPGLGDTAMYLCATSLTGQGNTDTQYFGPGTRLTVL.

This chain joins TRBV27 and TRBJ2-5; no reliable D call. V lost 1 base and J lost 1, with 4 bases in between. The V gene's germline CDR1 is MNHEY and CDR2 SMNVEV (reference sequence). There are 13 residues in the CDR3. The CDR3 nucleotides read TGTGCCAGCAGTTTATACTCCCAAGAGACCCAGTACTTC. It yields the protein CASSLYSQETQYF.

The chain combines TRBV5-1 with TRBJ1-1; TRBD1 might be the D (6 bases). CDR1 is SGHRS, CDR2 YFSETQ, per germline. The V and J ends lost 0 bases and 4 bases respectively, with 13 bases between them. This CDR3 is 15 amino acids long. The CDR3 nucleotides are TGCGCCAGCAGCTTGGCCGGGGGGCGAAGCACTGAAGCTTTCTTT. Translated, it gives CASSLAGGRSTEAFF. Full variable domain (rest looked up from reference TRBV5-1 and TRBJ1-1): KAGVTQTPRYLIKTRGQQVTLSCSPISGHRSVSWYQQTPGQGLQFLFEYFSETQRNKGNFPGRFSGRQFSNSRSEMNVSTLELGDSALYLCASSLAGGRSTEAFFGQGTRLTVV.

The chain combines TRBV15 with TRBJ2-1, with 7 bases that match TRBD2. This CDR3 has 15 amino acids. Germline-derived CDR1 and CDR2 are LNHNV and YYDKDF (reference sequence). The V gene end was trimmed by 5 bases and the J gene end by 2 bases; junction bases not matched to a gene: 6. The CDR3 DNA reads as TGTGCCACCAGCCCGGCTAGCGGTCCCTACAATGAGCAGTTCTTC. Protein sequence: CATSPASGPYNEQFF. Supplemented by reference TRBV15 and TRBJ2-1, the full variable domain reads DAMVIQNPRYQVTQFGKPVTLSCSQTLNHNVMYWYQQKSSQAPKLLFHYYDKDFNNEADTPDNFQSRRPNTSFCFLDIRSPGLGDTAMYLCATSPASGPYNEQFFGPGTRLTVL.

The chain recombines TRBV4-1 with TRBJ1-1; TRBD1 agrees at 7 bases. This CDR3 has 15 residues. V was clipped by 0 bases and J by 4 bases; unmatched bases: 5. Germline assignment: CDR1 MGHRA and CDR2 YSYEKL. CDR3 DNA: TGCGCCAGCAGCCAAGATCGGGCAGGGGGCACTGAAGCTTTCTTT. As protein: CASSQDRAGGTEAFF.